The 5 T cell receptor beta chains below come from one sample, sequenced in a study of cytomegalovirus exposure and HLA in healthy donors. With 60 Vbeta and 13 Jbeta primers, the PCR was carried out. This table comes from immunoSEQ multiplex PCR, and its TCRdb copy is limited to in-frame clones, with some not included. This sample has some 190,000 clones; about 80% occur once, and the top ten carry 1.1%. Sequenced input: PBMCs. The receptors were gathered from a woman in her forties in good health and CMV-seronegative.

The gene calls are TRBV4-2 and TRBJ2-2; 7 nucleotides line up with TRBD2. Germline V gene sequence: CDR1 LGHNA, CDR2 YNFKEQ. Germline trimming cut 1 base from V and 4 bases from J; bases unmatched to any gene: 6. The CDR3 is made up of 16 amino acids. This CDR3 is CASSQAAGDPTGELFF. In DNA form, the CDR3 reads TGTGCCAGCAGCCAAGCCGCGGGAGACCCCACCGGGGAGCTGTTTTTT.

The chain joins TRBV7-6 to TRBJ1-3; D uncertain. The CDR3 is 14 residues long. Looked up from germline, CDR1 is SGHVS and CDR2 is FNYEAQ. V was pared by 5 bases and J by 0 bases, with 8 bases between. Here the CDR3 DNA reads TGTGCCAGCAGCCCAAGCGGCTCTGGAAACACCATATATTTT. As protein: CASSPSGSGNTIYF. The full variable domain, with the rest looked up from reference TRBV7-6 and TRBJ1-3, is GAGVSQSPRYKVTKRGQDVALRCDPISGHVSLYWYRQALGQGPEFLTYFNYEAQQDKSGLPNDRFSAERPEGSISTLTIQRTEQRDSAMYRCASSPSGSGNTIYFGEGSWLTVV.

This chain joins TRBV11-3 and TRBJ1-2, with TRBD1 matching 7 bases. The CDR3 contains 14 residues. After removal of 4 bases from V and 5 bases from J, the junction contained 7 bases not matched to a gene. Germline V gene lookup returns CDR1 SGHNT and CDR2 YENEEA. In DNA form, the CDR3 reads TGTGCCAGCAGCTCTGACAGGGAGCGATATGGCTACACCTTC. It codes for CASSSDRERYGYTF.

V gene TRBV19 combines with J gene TRBJ2-1; the D gene is possibly TRBD2 (5 bases). CDR3 length equals 15 residues. V was shortened by 5 bases and J by 0 bases, with 11 bases between the two germline ends. From germline, CDR1 is LNHDA and CDR2 SQIVND (reference sequence). CDR3 sequence reads: CASSPGLGSYNEQFF. DNA of the CDR3: TGTGCCAGTAGTCCCGGACTTGGCTCCTACAATGAGCAGTTCTTC.

This clone was recorded once. The rearrangement joins TRBV4-3 to TRBJ1-4; 7 bases are shared with TRBD1. This CDR3 contains 16 residues. Trimming cost V 5 bases and J 7 bases; bases outside gene matches: 13. Looked up from germline, CDR1 is LGHNA and CDR2 is YSLEER. This CDR3 is CASSNPDRVGFEKLFF. CDR3 sequence (DNA): TGCGCCAGCAGCAACCCCGACAGGGTGGGTTTTGAAAAACTGTTTTTT.